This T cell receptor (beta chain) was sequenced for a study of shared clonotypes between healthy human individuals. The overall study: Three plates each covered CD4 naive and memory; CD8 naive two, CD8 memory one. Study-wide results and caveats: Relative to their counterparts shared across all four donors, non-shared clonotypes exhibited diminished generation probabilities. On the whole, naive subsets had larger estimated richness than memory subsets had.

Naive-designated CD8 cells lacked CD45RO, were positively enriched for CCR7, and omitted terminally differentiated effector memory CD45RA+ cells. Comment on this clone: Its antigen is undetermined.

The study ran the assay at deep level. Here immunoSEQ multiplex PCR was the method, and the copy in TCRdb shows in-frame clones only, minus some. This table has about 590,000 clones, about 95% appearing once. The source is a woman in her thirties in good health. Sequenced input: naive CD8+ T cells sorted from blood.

This CDR3 is CASSFEVRTEAFF. CDR3 DNA: TGTGCCAGCAGCTTTGAAGTTCGCACTGAAGCTTTCTTT. The chain couples TRBV28 to TRBJ1-1; D not resolved. Between the trimmed V and J ends, which lost 6 bases and 4 bases, there was a span of 12 bases. The CDR3 spans 13 residues. Germline CDR1 and CDR2: MDHEN and SYDVKM. Together with reference TRBV28 and TRBJ1-1, the CDR3 gives the full variable domain: DVKVTQSSRYLVKRTGEKVFLECVQDMDHENMFWYRQDPGLGLRLIYFSYDVKMKEKGDIPEGYSVSREKKERFSLILESASTNQTSMYLCASSFEVRTEAFFGQGTRLTVV.